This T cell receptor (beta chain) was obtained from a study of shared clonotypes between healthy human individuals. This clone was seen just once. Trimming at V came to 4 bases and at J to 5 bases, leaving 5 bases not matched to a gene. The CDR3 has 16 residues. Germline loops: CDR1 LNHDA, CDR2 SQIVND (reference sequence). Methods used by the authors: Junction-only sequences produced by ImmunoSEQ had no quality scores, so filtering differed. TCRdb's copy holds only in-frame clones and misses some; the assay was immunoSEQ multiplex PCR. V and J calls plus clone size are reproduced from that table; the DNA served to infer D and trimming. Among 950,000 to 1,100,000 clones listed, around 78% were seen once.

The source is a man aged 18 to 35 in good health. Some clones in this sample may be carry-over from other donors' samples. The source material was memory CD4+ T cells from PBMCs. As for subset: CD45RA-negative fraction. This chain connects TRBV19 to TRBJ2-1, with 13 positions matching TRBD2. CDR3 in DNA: TGTGCCAGTAGTACGTTCGGACTAGCGGGAGACAATGAGCAGTTCTTC. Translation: CASSTFGLAGDNEQFF.